These 2 T cell receptor beta chains were sequenced from one sample in a study of blood T cell repertoires in COVID-19. Some clones are missing from TCRdb's copy, which holds only in-frame ones; the method was immunoSEQ multiplex PCR. This sample carries some 150,000 clones, approximately 85% of them seen once, and the ten largest clones take about 1%. Source material: peripheral blood. Source of these receptors: a man aged 35 to 55 with acute or convalescent COVID-19.

The V call is TRBV4-3, the J call TRBJ2-7; D unresolved. CDR1 and CDR2 (germline): LGHNA, YSLEER. With 4 bases removed from V and 3 bases from J, the gap between germline ends came to 13 bases. The CDR3 has 14 amino acids. The CDR3, as DNA: TGCGCCAGCAGCCCATCACCCGGTAACTACGAGCAGTACTTC. The encoded protein is CASSPSPGNYEQYF.

The chain links TRBV18 to TRBJ2-2; D is uncertain. This CDR3 region has 13 residues. V lost 1 base and J 5 bases, leaving 5 bases between the germline ends. CDR1 and CDR2 (germline): KGHSH, LQKENI. CDR3 nucleotides: TGTGCCAGCTCACCACAGAGAACCGGGGAGCTGTTTTTT. Translating gives CASSPQRTGELFF.